The text below deals with one T cell receptor beta chain. Libraries were prepared by immunoSEQ multiplex PCR; TCRdb keeps only in-frame clonotypes and omits some of them. The repertoire has under 250,000 clones, about 81% of them found once; the top ten carry roughly 1.2%. This CDR3 contains 11 residues. Trimming cost V 5 bases and J 8 bases; bases outside gene matches: 2. Germline CDR1 SGHAT, CDR2 FQNNGV. This record belongs to a study of cytomegalovirus exposure and HLA in healthy donors. The chain carries TRBV11-2 and TRBJ1-1, with 7 bases lining up with TRBD1. The sequenced material came from PBMCs. The sequence was collected from a woman aged 25-40 years in good health and CMV-seronegative. The CDR3 sequence: CASSRDREAFF. CDR3 bases: TGTGCCAGCAGCCGGGACAGAGAAGCTTTCTTT.